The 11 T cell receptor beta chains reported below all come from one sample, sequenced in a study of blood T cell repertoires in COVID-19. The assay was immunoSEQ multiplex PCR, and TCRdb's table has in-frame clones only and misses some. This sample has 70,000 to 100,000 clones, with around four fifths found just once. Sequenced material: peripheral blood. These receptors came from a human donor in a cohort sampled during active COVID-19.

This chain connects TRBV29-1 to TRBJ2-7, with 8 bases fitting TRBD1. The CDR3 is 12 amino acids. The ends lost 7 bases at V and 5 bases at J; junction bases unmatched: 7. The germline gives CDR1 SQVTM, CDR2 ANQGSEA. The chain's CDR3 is CSARDRTHEQYF. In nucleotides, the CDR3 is TGCAGCGCCCGGGACAGGACCCACGAGCAGTACTTC.

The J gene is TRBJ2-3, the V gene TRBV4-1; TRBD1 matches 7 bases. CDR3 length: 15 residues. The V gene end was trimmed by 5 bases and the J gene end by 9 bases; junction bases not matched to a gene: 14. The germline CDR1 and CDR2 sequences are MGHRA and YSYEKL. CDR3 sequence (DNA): TGCGCCAGCAGCTTGGGACAGTCCTTCACCAGCACGCAGTATTTT. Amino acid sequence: CASSLGQSFTSTQYF.

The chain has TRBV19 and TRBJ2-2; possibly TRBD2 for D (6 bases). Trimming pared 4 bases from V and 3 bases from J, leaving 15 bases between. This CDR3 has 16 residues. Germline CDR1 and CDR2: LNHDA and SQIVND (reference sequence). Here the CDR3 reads CASSTHSRGYTGELFF. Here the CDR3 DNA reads TGTGCCAGTAGTACCCACTCACGGGGGTACACCGGGGAGCTGTTTTTT.

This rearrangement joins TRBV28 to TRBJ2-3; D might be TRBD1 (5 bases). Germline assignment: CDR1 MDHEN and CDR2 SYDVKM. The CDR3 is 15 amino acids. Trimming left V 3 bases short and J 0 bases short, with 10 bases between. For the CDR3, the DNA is TGTGCCAGCAGTTTTGCAGGGATTAGCACAGATACGCAGTATTTT. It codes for CASSFAGISTDTQYF.

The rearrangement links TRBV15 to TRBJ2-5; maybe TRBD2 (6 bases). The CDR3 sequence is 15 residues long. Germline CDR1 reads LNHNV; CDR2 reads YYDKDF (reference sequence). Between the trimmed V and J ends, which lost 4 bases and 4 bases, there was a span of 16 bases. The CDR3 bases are TGTGCCACCAGCAACGGGAGAATGGATGGAGAGACCCAGTACTTC. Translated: CATSNGRMDGETQYF.

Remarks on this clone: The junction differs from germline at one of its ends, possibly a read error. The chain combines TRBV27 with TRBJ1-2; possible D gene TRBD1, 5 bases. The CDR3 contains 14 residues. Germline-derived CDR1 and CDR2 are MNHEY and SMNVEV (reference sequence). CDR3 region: CASSSHKEGPPRDF. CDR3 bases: TGTGCCAGCAGTTCTCATAAGGAGGGGCCCCCCAGAGACTTC.

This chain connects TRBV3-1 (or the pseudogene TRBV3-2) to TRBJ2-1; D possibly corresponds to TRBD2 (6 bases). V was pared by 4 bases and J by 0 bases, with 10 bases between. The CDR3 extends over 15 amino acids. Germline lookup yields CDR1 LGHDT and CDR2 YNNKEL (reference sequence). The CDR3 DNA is TGTGCCAGCAGCCGGGGGGATACCTCCTACAATGAGCAGTTCTTC. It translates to CASSRGDTSYNEQFF.

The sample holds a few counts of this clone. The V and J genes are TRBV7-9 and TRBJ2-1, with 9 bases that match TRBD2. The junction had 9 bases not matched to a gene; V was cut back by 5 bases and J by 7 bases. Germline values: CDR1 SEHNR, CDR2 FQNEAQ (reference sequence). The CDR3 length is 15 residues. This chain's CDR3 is CASSRGSGSSNEQFF. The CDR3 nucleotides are TGTGCCAGCAGCCGCGGTAGCGGGAGCTCTAATGAGCAGTTCTTC.

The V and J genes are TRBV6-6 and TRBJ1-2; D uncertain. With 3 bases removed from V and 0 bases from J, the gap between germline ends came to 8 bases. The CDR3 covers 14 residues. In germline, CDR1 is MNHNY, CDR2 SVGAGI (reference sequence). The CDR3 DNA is TGTGCCAGCAGTTATCCGGGATCTAACTATGGCTACACCTTC. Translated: CASSYPGSNYGYTF.

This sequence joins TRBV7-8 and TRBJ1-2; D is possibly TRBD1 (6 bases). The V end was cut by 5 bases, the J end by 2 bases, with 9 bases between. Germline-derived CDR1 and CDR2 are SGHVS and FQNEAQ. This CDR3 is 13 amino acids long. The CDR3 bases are TGTGCCAGCAGCCCACAGGGAAACTATGGCTACACCTTC. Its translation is CASSPQGNYGYTF.

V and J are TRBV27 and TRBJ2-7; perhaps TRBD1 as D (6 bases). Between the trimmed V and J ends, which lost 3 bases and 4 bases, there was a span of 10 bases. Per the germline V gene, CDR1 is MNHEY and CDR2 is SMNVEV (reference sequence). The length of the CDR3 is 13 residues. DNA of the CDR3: TGTGCCAGCAGTTTTGGGACACTTTACGAGCAGTACTTC. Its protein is CASSFGTLYEQYF.